A single sample gave rise to the 26 T cell receptor beta chains below, sequenced in a study of cytomegalovirus exposure and HLA in healthy donors. The PCR employed 60 Vbeta primers together with 13 Jbeta primers. Produced via immunoSEQ multiplex PCR; TCRdb's table is partial and in-frame only. The repertoire holds over 100,000 clones, with roughly 68% as singletons. The sample taken for sequencing was PBMCs. These TCRs come from a woman in her 30s in good health and CMV-seronegative.

This clone has more than one count but fewer than ten. The same CDR3 can be traced to other DNA sequences in this sample. In DNA form, the CDR3 reads TGCGCCAGCAGCTTGACCGGTGAAGCTTTCTTT. Amino acids: CASSLTGEAFF. The chain carries TRBV5-1 and TRBJ1-1; no definite D call. The CDR3 loop spans 11 amino acids. Germline V gene lookup returns CDR1 SGHRS and CDR2 YFSETQ. The V end lost 1 base, the J end lost 7 bases, and 5 bases lay between the germline ends.

The gene calls are TRBV7-8 and TRBJ2-1; D call uncertain. V was clipped by 1 base and J by 4 bases, with 5 bases between them. This CDR3 comprises 13 residues. CDR1 and CDR2 from the germline V gene are SGHVS and FQNEAQ. In DNA form, the CDR3 reads TGTGCCAGCAGCTTAGGCAGTTACAATGAGCAGTTCTTC. Translated: CASSLGSYNEQFF.

The chain links TRBV2 to TRBJ1-2; 7 bases are a match to TRBD1. CDR3 length: 13 amino acids. Looked up from germline, CDR1 is SNHLY and CDR2 is FYNNEI. With V trimmed by 7 bases and J by 2 bases, 4 bases remained unmatched. The chain's CDR3 is CASNRDSNYGYTF. As DNA, the CDR3 is TGTGCCAGCAATAGGGACAGCAACTATGGCTACACCTTC.

The chain combines TRBV29-1 with TRBJ1-1; 7 bases fit TRBD1. Germline V gives CDR1 SQVTM, CDR2 ANQGSEA. The V segment lost 6 bases and the J segment 6 bases; nucleotides outside the gene matches: 7. The CDR3 runs 12 residues. The chain's CDR3 is CSVTGLEPEAFF. For the CDR3, the DNA is TGCAGCGTGACAGGGTTGGAACCTGAAGCTTTCTTT.

The rearrangement links TRBV29-1 to TRBJ2-7; 7 nucleotides match TRBD2. The CDR3 loop spans 14 amino acids. The junction had 19 bases not matched to a gene; V was cut back by 5 bases and J by 12 bases. Germline V gene sequence: CDR1 SQVTM, CDR2 ANQGSEA. CDR3 region: CSVSGMDEITRLYF. CDR3 sequence (DNA): TGCAGCGTTAGCGGGATGGACGAAATTACTCGTTTGTACTTC.

The chain recombines TRBV5-1 with TRBJ1-1; D is ambiguous. This CDR3 has 14 residues. Germline V lookup: CDR1 SGHRS, CDR2 YFSETQ. V lost 1 base to trimming and J lost 0 bases, with 7 bases between them. The CDR3 DNA sequence: TGCGCCAGCAGCTTGTCTGCTATGAACACTGAAGCTTTCTTT. This sequence encodes CASSLSAMNTEAFF.

The genes are TRBV11-2 and TRBJ1-3; no firm D call. The CDR3 is 12 residues long. CDR1 is SGHAT and CDR2 is FQNNGV in the germline V gene. V was cut by 2 bases and J by 3 bases, with 2 bases left in between. The CDR3 sequence is CASSLHGNTIYF. Written as DNA, the CDR3 is TGTGCCAGCAGCTTACATGGAAACACCATATATTTT.

This clone was detected once. The chain links TRBV14 to TRBJ2-5; 7 bases are a match to TRBD2. The trim removed 4 bases at V and 5 bases at J, leaving 10 bases unmatched. Germline CDR1 is SGHDN and CDR2 is FVKESK. CDR3 length: 15 amino acids. CDR3 residues: CASSLRLAVGETQYF. The CDR3 DNA sequence: TGTGCCAGCAGCCTTCGACTAGCTGTCGGTGAGACCCAGTACTTC.

The chain is built from TRBV5-6 and TRBJ1-2; D unclear. Germline V CDR1 and CDR2: SGHDT, YYEEEE. This CDR3 region has 13 residues. V lost 5 bases, J lost 6 bases, and 14 bases lay in between. The CDR3 reads CASSPDTGNGYTF. The CDR3 coding sequence is TGTGCCAGCAGTCCCGACACGGGGAATGGCTACACCTTC.

This chain links TRBV18 with TRBJ2-5, with 8 nucleotides matching TRBD1. CDR1 and CDR2 (germline): KGHSH, LQKENI. V dropped 0 bases and J dropped 2; count of bases not matched to a gene: 5. This CDR3 spans 16 amino acids. The CDR3 coding sequence is TGTGCCAGCTCACCACCTTCAGGGGGCGGGCAAGAGACCCAGTACTTC. Translation: CASSPPSGGGQETQYF. The full variable domain, with the rest looked up from reference TRBV18 and TRBJ2-5, is NAGVMQNPRHLVRRRGQEARLRCSPMKGHSHVYWYRQLPEEGLKFMVYLQKENIIDESGMPKERFSAEFPKEGPSILRIQQVVRGDSAAYFCASSPPSGGGQETQYFGPGTRLLVL.

This chain uses TRBV4-3 with TRBJ1-2; the D gene is possibly TRBD1 (5 bases). The V end was cut by 1 base, the J end by 0 bases, with 9 bases between. CDR3 length: 15 residues. Germline V CDR1 and CDR2: LGHNA, YSLEER. The CDR3 coding sequence is TGCGCCAGCAGCCAAGCCGACAGAGCTAACTATGGCTACACCTTC. It is translated as CASSQADRANYGYTF.

The rearrangement uses TRBV7-8 and TRBJ2-2; D call uncertain. The CDR3 is 14 residues long. Looked up from germline, CDR1 is SGHVS and CDR2 is FQNEAQ. V lost 1 base to trimming and J lost 1 base, with 4 bases between them. The CDR3 DNA reads as TGTGCCAGCAGCTTAGGACTGAACACCGGGGAGCTGTTTTTT. This codes for CASSLGLNTGELFF. The variable domain in full, with the rest retrieved from reference TRBV7-8 and TRBJ2-2, is GAGVSQSPRYKVAKRGQDVALRCDPISGHVSLFWYQQALGQGPEFLTYFQNEAQLDKSGLPSDRFFAERPEGSVSTLKIQRTQQEDSAVYLCASSLGLNTGELFFGEGSRLTVL.

This clone was counted at least ten times. The chain combines TRBV2 with TRBJ1-2, with 9 bases aligning to TRBD1. Trimming removed 6 bases from V and 8 bases from J; junction bases left unmatched: 7. CDR1 SNHLY and CDR2 FYNNEI come from the germline V gene. The CDR3 is 13 amino acids. In DNA, the CDR3 is TGTGCCAGCAGCCCGGGACAGGGAAGGGGCTACACCTTC. Translated, it gives CASSPGQGRGYTF.

This sequence joins TRBV7-8 and TRBJ1-5; 9 bases are shared with TRBD1. The CDR3 extends over 16 amino acids. Germline V lookup: CDR1 SGHVS, CDR2 FQNEAQ. V lost 4 bases and J lost 6; bases outside the gene matches: 10. In DNA, the CDR3 is TGTGCCAGCAGCTCAAAAGGGACAGGGTCGATTCAGCCCCAGCATTTT. Translating it yields CASSSKGTGSIQPQHF.

The V and J genes are TRBV19 and TRBJ1-1; D may be TRBD1 (5 bases). Germline CDR1 LNHDA, CDR2 SQIVND (reference sequence). The CDR3 consists of 14 residues. V was shortened by 7 bases and J by 4 bases, with 16 bases between the two germline ends. Here the CDR3 reads CASNAGFSLTEAFF. CDR3 sequence (DNA): TGTGCCAGTAACGCAGGGTTCTCGCTCACTGAAGCTTTCTTT.

The chain has TRBV4-3 and TRBJ1-4; 8 bases fit TRBD1. The CDR3 length is 13 residues. Germline CDR1 is LGHNA and CDR2 is YSLEER. The junction had 3 bases not matched to a gene; V was cut back by 7 bases and J by 5 bases. CDR3 in amino acids: CASTRQGNEKLFF. CDR3 DNA: TGCGCCAGCACCAGACAGGGGAATGAAAAACTGTTTTTT.

Concerning this clone: Sequence at one end of the junction differs from germline and may be a read error. Other DNA variants within this sample encode the same CDR3. The chain couples TRBV6-5 to TRBJ1-5; no reliable D call. Germline CDR1 reads MNHEY; CDR2 reads SVGAGI. The CDR3 runs 13 residues. CDR3 amino acids: CASSPTLGQPQHF. The CDR3 nucleotides read TGTGCAAGCAGTCCCACCCTAGGCCAGCCCCAGCATTTT.

As to this clone: Different DNA sequences within this sample yield the same CDR3. The rearrangement links TRBV5-1 to TRBJ1-2, with D perhaps matching TRBD1 (6 bases). Germline values: CDR1 SGHRS, CDR2 YFSETQ. V dropped 4 bases and J dropped 5 bases, with 15 bases sitting between them. The CDR3 consists of 14 residues. The CDR3 region is CASSLQGFNYGYTF. The DNA for the CDR3 is TGCGCCAGCAGCCTCCAGGGGTTTAATTATGGCTACACCTTC.

Only a few counts were recorded for this clone. This chain connects TRBV7-8 to TRBJ1-5; 8 bases are a match to TRBD1. CDR1 is SGHVS, CDR2 FQNEAQ, per germline. The V segment lost 5 bases and the J segment 3 bases; nucleotides outside the gene matches: 9. This CDR3 has 16 residues. The CDR3 region is CASSPLGQGPNQPQHF. The CDR3 DNA is TGTGCCAGCAGCCCTCTCGGACAGGGCCCCAATCAGCCCCAGCATTTT.

This chain uses TRBV6-6 with TRBJ2-5; unclear D gene. CDR1 is MNHNY, CDR2 SVGAGI, per germline (reference sequence). The V end was cut by 6 bases, the J end by 5 bases, with 7 bases between. CDR3 length: 11 amino acids. This CDR3 reads CASRTGETQYF. The CDR3 coding sequence is TGTGCCAGCAGGACCGGGGAGACCCAGTACTTC.

There are a few counts of this clone. This chain connects TRBV19 to TRBJ1-5; TRBD1 matches at 9 bases. The germline V gene encodes CDR1 LNHDA and CDR2 SQIVND (reference sequence). J lost 4 bases, V lost 3 bases, and 4 bases had no gene match. The length of the CDR3 is 15 residues. The CDR3 loop is CASSIKGQGNQPQHF. The CDR3 coding sequence is TGTGCCAGTAGTATTAAGGGACAGGGAAATCAGCCCCAGCATTTT. The full variable domain, rest sourced from reference TRBV19 and TRBJ1-5, is DGGITQSPKYLFRKEGQNVTLSCEQNLNHDAMYWYRQDPGQGLRLIYYSQIVNDFQKGDIAEGYSVSREKKESFPLTVTSAQKNPTAFYLCASSIKGQGNQPQHFGDGTRLSIL.

This rearrangement joins TRBV6-1 to TRBJ1-5; D perhaps matches TRBD1 (6 bases). CDR1 is MNHNS and CDR2 is SASEGT in the germline V gene. Trimming shortened V by 6 bases and J by 7 bases, and 19 bases separated the two germline ends. The CDR3 spans 15 residues. The CDR3 spells CASSRWGQTSQPQHF. The CDR3 DNA sequence: TGTGCCAGCAGCCGTTGGGGGCAGACTTCCCAGCCCCAGCATTTT.

The table lists this clone with a few counts. This sequence joins TRBV29-1 and TRBJ2-7, with TRBD1 identical over 12 bases. J lost 9 bases, V lost 4 bases, and 10 bases had no gene match. CDR1 is SQVTM and CDR2 is ANQGSEA in the germline V gene. This CDR3 is 14 amino acids long. CDR3 protein: CSVVAGTGGGGQYF. CDR3 nucleotides: TGCAGCGTTGTAGCCGGGACAGGGGGCGGCGGGCAGTACTTC.

About this clone: An end of the junction does not agree with germline; a read error may underlie this. The chain combines TRBV30 with TRBJ1-1, with D unclear. The CDR3 is 12 amino acids. Germline CDR1 GTSNPN, CDR2 SVGIG (reference sequence). Written as DNA, the CDR3 is TGTGCCTCGAGTCTCGGGAACACTGAAGCTTTCTTT. Protein sequence: CASSLGNTEAFF.

Comment on this clone: Other DNA sequences from this sample encode an identical CDR3 as well. In nucleotides, the CDR3 is TGTGCCAGCAGTGTAGGGGGTACTGAAGCTTTCTTT. Amino acids: CASSVGGTEAFF. The chain is built from TRBV6-1 and TRBJ1-1; D might be TRBD1 (6 bases). The CDR3 runs 12 residues. The V end was cut by 4 bases, the J end by 5 bases, with 8 bases between. Germline assignment: CDR1 MNHNS and CDR2 SASEGT.

In its sample, this clone was seen a few times. J is TRBJ2-7 and V is TRBV13, with a tentative D call TRBD1 (6 bases). Germline CDR1 is PRHDT and CDR2 is FYEKMQ (reference sequence). The CDR3 is 13 amino acids. V lost 8 bases and J 0 bases, leaving 11 bases between the germline ends. The CDR3, as DNA: TGTGCCAGCGCCGGGACAAACTCCTACGAGCAGTACTTC. This gives the protein CASAGTNSYEQYF.